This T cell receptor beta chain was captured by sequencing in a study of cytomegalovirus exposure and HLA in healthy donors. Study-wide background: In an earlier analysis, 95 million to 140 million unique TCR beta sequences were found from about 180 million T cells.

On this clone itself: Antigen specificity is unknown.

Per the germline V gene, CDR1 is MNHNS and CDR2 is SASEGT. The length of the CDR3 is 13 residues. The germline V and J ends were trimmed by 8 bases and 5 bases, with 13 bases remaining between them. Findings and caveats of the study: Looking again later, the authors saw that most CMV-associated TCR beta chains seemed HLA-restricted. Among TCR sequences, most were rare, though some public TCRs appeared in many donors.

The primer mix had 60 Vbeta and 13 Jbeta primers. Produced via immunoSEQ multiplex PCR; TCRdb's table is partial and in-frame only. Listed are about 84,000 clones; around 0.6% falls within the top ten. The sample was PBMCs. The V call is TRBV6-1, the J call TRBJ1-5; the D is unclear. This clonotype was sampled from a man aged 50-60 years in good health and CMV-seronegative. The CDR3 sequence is CASRLSSDQPQHF. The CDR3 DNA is TGTGCCAGCCGTCTCTCCAGCGATCAGCCCCAGCATTTT.